Following are 8 T cell receptor beta chains from one sample sequenced in a study of T cell responses to AZD1222 COVID-19 vaccine. Sequencing was performed with immunoSEQ multiplex PCR; in TCRdb, only in-frame clones are kept and a portion is missing. This sample has 150,000 or so clones; roughly nine tenths occur once, and the top ten carry approximately 20%. The material was peripheral blood, obtained on day 0 of AZD1222 vaccination. The receptors originated from an adult in good health.

The gene calls are TRBV10-1 and TRBJ1-1, with D unresolved. From germline, CDR1 is WNHNN and CDR2 SYGVQD (reference sequence). Trimming took 3 bases from V and 4 from J, leaving 9 bases between them. This CDR3 is built from 13 residues. The CDR3 here is CASSESRSTEAFF. As DNA, the CDR3 is TGCGCCAGCAGTGAATCCCGGAGCACTGAAGCTTTCTTT.

The rearrangement joins TRBV7-3 to TRBJ2-1, with a possible D match to TRBD1 (7 bases). V was clipped by 2 bases and J by 9 bases, with 17 bases between them. The CDR3 runs to 15 residues. CDR1 and CDR2 (germline): SGHTA, FQGTGA. In DNA, the CDR3 is TGTGCCAGCAGCTTACGTCCAGGGGGGCGGATTGAGCAGTTCTTC. Protein product: CASSLRPGGRIEQFF.

The gene calls are TRBV7-2 and TRBJ1-1; tentative D call: TRBD1 (5 bases). Germline lookup yields CDR1 SGHTA and CDR2 FQGNSA. This CDR3 has 15 amino acids. The V end lost 0 bases, the J end lost 3 bases, and 11 bases lay between the germline ends. The CDR3 spells CASSLAGGGYTEAFF. The CDR3 bases are TGTGCCAGCAGCTTAGCTGGGGGGGGATACACTGAAGCTTTCTTT.

The J gene is TRBJ2-1, the V gene TRBV3-1 (or the pseudogene TRBV3-2); D is unresolved. Germline loops: CDR1 LGHDT, CDR2 YNNKEL (reference sequence). The CDR3 is made up of 18 amino acids. Deletions cut 0 bases from V and 0 bases from J, with 15 bases between. CDR3 residues: CASSQDPVLGISYNEQFF. The DNA of the CDR3 is TGTGCCAGCAGCCAAGATCCGGTTCTGGGGATCTCCTACAATGAGCAGTTCTTC.

V gene TRBV6-5 combines with J gene TRBJ1-1; D gene ambiguous. Germline V gives CDR1 MNHEY, CDR2 SVGAGI. V lost 7 bases and J 1 base, leaving 10 bases between the germline ends. This CDR3 region has 13 residues. This CDR3 reads CASIRSRNTEAFF. CDR3 DNA: TGTGCCAGCATTCGTTCCCGGAACACTGAAGCTTTCTTT.

The V gene is TRBV7-9, the J gene TRBJ2-3; a weak D match, TRBD2 (6 bases). This CDR3 has 14 amino acids. With 11 bases removed from V and 0 bases from J, the gap between germline ends came to 15 bases. The V gene's germline CDR1 is SEHNR and CDR2 FQNEAQ (reference sequence). CDR3 amino acids: CAVPGRGSTDTQYF. CDR3 sequence (DNA): TGTGCCGTCCCGGGGCGGGGAAGCACAGATACGCAGTATTTT.

This clone was found once. This rearrangement joins TRBV19 to TRBJ2-1; 14 bases are shared with TRBD2. This CDR3 region has 18 residues. The V and J ends lost 3 bases and 6 bases, in that order; junction bases with no gene match: 10. Germline CDR1 is LNHDA and CDR2 is SQIVND (reference sequence). The CDR3 DNA follows: TGTGCCAGTAGTATTCCCCCCCCGACTAGCGGGAGGGCCAATGAGCAGTTCTTC. Protein sequence: CASSIPPPTSGRANEQFF.

This chain links TRBV5-4 with TRBJ2-5; the match to TRBD2 covers 7 bases. From germline, CDR1 is SGHNT and CDR2 YYREEE (reference sequence). After removal of 0 bases from V and 3 bases from J, the junction contained 2 bases not matched to a gene. This CDR3 spans 14 amino acids. CDR3: CASSLDAGEETQYF. The CDR3 nucleotides are TGTGCCAGCAGCTTGGATGCGGGGGAAGAGACCCAGTACTTC.